The T cell receptor (beta chain) under discussion was sequenced for a study of blood T cell repertoires in COVID-19. Study details: COVID-19 samples from acute and convalescent phases originated in the United States, Italy and Spain.

The protocol was immunoSEQ multiplex PCR, while the TCRdb copy is restricted to in-frame clones and leaves out a portion. The sample has roughly 73,000 clones, about 91% seen once. The CDR3 contains 12 residues. Trimming took 1 base from V and 9 from J, leaving 6 bases between them. Germline V gene sequence: CDR1 SGHAT, CDR2 FQNNGV. The sequence was collected from a man aged 80 or over with acute or convalescent COVID-19. Sample: peripheral blood. The chain couples TRBV11-2 to TRBJ2-2; no clear D. For the CDR3, the DNA is TGTGCCAGCAGCTTAGGTTTAAGGGAGCTGTTTTTT. Translated: CASSLGLRELFF. Complete variable domain (other parts from reference TRBV11-2 and TRBJ2-2): EAGVAQSPRYKIIEKRQSVAFWCNPISGHATLYWYQQILGQGPKLLIQFQNNGVVDDSQLPKDRFSAERLKGVDSTLKIQPAKLEDSAVYLCASSLGLRELFFGEGSRLTVL.